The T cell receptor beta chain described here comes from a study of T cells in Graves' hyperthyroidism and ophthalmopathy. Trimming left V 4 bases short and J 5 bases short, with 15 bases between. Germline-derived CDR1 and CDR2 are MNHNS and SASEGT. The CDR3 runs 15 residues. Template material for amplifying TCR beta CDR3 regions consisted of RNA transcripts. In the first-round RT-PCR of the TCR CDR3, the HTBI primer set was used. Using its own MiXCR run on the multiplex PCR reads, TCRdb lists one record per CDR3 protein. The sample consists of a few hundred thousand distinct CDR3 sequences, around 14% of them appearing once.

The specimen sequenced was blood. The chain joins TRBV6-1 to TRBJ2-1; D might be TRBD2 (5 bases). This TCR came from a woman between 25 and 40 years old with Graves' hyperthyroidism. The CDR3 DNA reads TGTGCCAGCAGTGGTGGCGGGTATAAGAACAATGAGCAGTTCTTC. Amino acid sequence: CASSGGGYKNNEQFF.